This TCR beta chain was profiled in a study of T cell repertoires in cytomegalovirus infection. Background on the study: The public TCR beta signatures pointed to both CMV infection and matching HLA type. Notes on the study in general: HLA-C-restricted CMV-specific TCR beta clonotypes were dominant in the ex vivo response.

Trimming at V came to 2 bases and at J to 4 bases, leaving 3 bases not matched to a gene. This CDR3 is 15 amino acids long. CDR1 LGHNA and CDR2 YSLEER come from the germline V gene. This clonotype was detected a few times. Its antigen is unidentified. TCRdb fed the reads into MiXCR, producing one record per CDR3 protein. The sample records about 900,000 distinct CDR3 sequences, approximately 31% being singletons. The TCR sequence derives from a human donor in good health (CMV status not recorded). Some clones in this sample may be carry-over from other donors' samples. The material sequenced was cultured CD8+ T cells from PBMCs, taken from culture after CMV antigen stimulation. The chain has TRBV4-3 and TRBJ2-3, with 10 bases lining up with TRBD2. CDR3 sequence (DNA): TGCGCCAGCAGCCAAATAGCGGGGGGATCAGATACGCAGTATTTT. This translates into CASSQIAGGSDTQYF.